A selection of T cell receptor beta chains follows, all from one sample in a study of blood T cell repertoires in COVID-19. Sequenced by immunoSEQ multiplex PCR; TCRdb stores in-frame clones only, minus some. The data contain about 81,000 clones, about 79% of them seen just once; the ten biggest clones take up around 4.5%. The source material was peripheral blood. All receptors come from a woman aged 45 to 65 with acute or convalescent COVID-19. The CDR3 runs from the conserved cysteine through the conserved F or W. D genes are given only for firm matches. Size is omitted from some rows. Given values are once, few, many or a class for expanded clones.

V	size	J	D	length	CDR3	DNA
TRBV2	.	TRBJ1-5	.	15	CASSESRAINQPQHF	TGTGCCAGCAGTGAGTCCAGGGCCATCAATCAGCCCCAGCATTTT
TRBV5-6	.	TRBJ2-1	.	13	CASSFGTYNEQFF	TGTGCCAGCAGCTTTGGGACTTACAATGAGCAGTTCTTC
TRBV6-5	.	TRBJ1-6	TRBD1	14	CASSSTGGYSPLHF	TGTGCCAGCAGTTCAACAGGGGGTTATTCACCCCTCCACTTT
TRBV6-2/TRBV6-3	.	TRBJ1-2	TRBD1	14	CASSYSVQGAGYTF	TGTGCCAGCAGTTACTCGGTACAGGGGGCCGGCTACACCTTC
TRBV28	.	TRBJ2-1	.	13	CATRVDPYNEQFF	TGTGCCACCCGGGTGGATCCCTACAATGAGCAGTTCTTC
TRBV4-2	.	TRBJ1-5	.	16	CASSQDGEVGVQPQHF	TGTGCCAGCAGCCAAGATGGGGAGGTGGGGGTTCAGCCCCAGCATTTT
TRBV5-1	few	TRBJ2-1	TRBD2	16	CASSLEGGLAYNEQFF	TGCGCCAGCAGCTTGGAAGGGGGACTAGCCTACAATGAGCAGTTCTTC
TRBV5-5	.	TRBJ1-4	.	13	CASSFIQGEKLFF	TGTGCCAGCAGCTTTATTCAGGGTGAAAAACTGTTTTTT
TRBV28	few	TRBJ1-5	.	17	CASKGDNAGRGNQPQHF	TGTGCCAGCAAAGGAGATAACGCAGGGAGGGGCAATCAGCCCCAGCATTTT
TRBV11-2	.	TRBJ1-4	.	16	CASSLVEGVTNEKLFF	TGTGCCAGCAGCTTAGTCGAGGGTGTGACTAATGAAAAACTGTTTTTT
TRBV4-1	.	TRBJ2-3	.	14	CASSQESSLRTQYF	TGCGCCAGCAGCCAAGAGAGCTCTCTGAGGACGCAGTATTTT
TRBV6-5	.	TRBJ1-1	TRBD1	14	CASRIVTGSSEAFF	TGTGCCAGCCGTATTGTGACAGGGTCAAGTGAAGCTTTCTTT
TRBV7-2	.	TRBJ1-2	TRBD1	14	CASSLATGAYGYTF	TGTGCCAGCAGCTTAGCTACAGGGGCGTATGGCTACACCTTC
TRBV25-1	.	TRBJ2-1	.	12	CASSDRYNEQFF	TGTGCCAGCAGTGACAGGTACAATGAGCAGTTCTTC
TRBV5-1	.	TRBJ2-3	.	15	CASSPTVWETDTQYF	TGCGCCAGCAGCCCTACAGTTTGGGAGACAGATACGCAGTATTTT
TRBV7-2	.	TRBJ1-3	.	15	CASSLNPNSGNTIYF	TGTGCCAGCAGCTTAAACCCTAACTCTGGAAACACCATATATTTT
TRBV2	.	TRBJ1-2	.	15	CASRGVSGGYYGYTF	TGTGCCAGCAGGGGGGTCTCGGGAGGGTACTATGGCTACACCTTC
TRBV28	.	TRBJ1-3	.	15	CASSLNYWSGNTIYF	TGTGCCAGCAGTTTAAACTACTGGTCCGGAAACACCATATATTTT
TRBV2	.	TRBJ1-4	TRBD1	15	CASSDPGQPNEKLFF	TGTGCCAGCAGCGATCCGGGACAGCCTAATGAAAAACTGTTTTTT
TRBV3-1/TRBV3-2	few	TRBJ1-1	TRBD1	17	CASSQESDRGGRTEAFF	TGTGCCAGCAGCCAGGAGAGTGACAGGGGAGGGCGCACTGAAGCTTTCTTT
TRBV6-5	few	TRBJ2-7	.	13	CASLGHASYEQYF	TGTGCCAGTCTGGGACACGCCTCCTACGAGCAGTACTTC
TRBV5-1	.	TRBJ2-4	.	18	CASSLDYSGKAAKNIQYF	TGCGCCAGCAGCTTGGACTATTCGGGGAAAGCGGCCAAAAACATTCAGTACTTC
TRBV19	.	TRBJ1-1	.	14	CASSIGQKNTEAFF	TGTGCCAGTAGTATCGGACAGAAGAACACTGAAGCTTTCTTT
TRBV28	.	TRBJ2-3	TRBD1	14	CASSLRQGADTQYF	TGTGCCAGCAGTTTACGGCAGGGGGCGGATACGCAGTATTTT
TRBV7-8	once	TRBJ2-1	TRBD1	15	CASSSGQGAQNEQFF	TGTGCCAGCAGCTCGGGACAGGGGGCACAAAATGAGCAGTTCTTC
TRBV15	.	TRBJ1-1	TRBD1	14	CATSREGTGKKAFF	TGTGCCACCAGCAGAGAGGGGACAGGAAAAAAAGCTTTCTTT
TRBV10-3	.	TRBJ1-2	TRBD1	13	CAITLTGDYGYTF	TGTGCCATCACTCTGACAGGGGACTATGGCTACACCTTC
TRBV4-1	.	TRBJ1-5	.	15	CASSHEAGSNQPQHF	TGCGCCAGCAGCCACGAAGCGGGAAGCAATCAGCCCCAGCATTTT
TRBV6-4	once	TRBJ1-1	.	14	CASSEQGRVTEAFF	TGTGCCAGCAGTGAACAGGGAAGGGTTACTGAAGCTTTCTTT
TRBV11-3	.	TRBJ2-7	TRBD2	13	CASSQDKRGEQYF	TGTGCCAGCAGCCAGGACAAGCGGGGCGAGCAGTACTTC
TRBV9	.	TRBJ1-2	.	15	CASSVELKSRGGYTF	TGTGCCAGCAGCGTAGAATTAAAATCTCGGGGGGGCTACACCTTC
TRBV28	.	TRBJ1-4	.	12	CASSSPNEKLFF	TGTGCCAGCAGTTCTCCTAATGAAAAACTGTTTTTT
TRBV19	.	TRBJ2-3	TRBD1	14	CASSIQGGTDTQYF	TGTGCCAGTAGTATACAGGGGGGCACAGATACGCAGTATTTT
TRBV6-5	.	TRBJ1-1	.	13	CASSPSDNTEAFF	TGTGCCAGCAGTCCCAGTGATAACACTGAAGCTTTCTTT
TRBV4-1	few	TRBJ1-6	.	13	CASSQHSNSPLHF	TGCGCCAGCAGCCAACACTCTAATTCACCCCTCCACTTT
TRBV19	.	TRBJ2-3	TRBD2	14	CASRPGGPVDTQYF	TGTGCCAGTAGGCCGGGGGGGCCGGTAGATACGCAGTATTTT
TRBV5-4	.	TRBJ1-1	TRBD1	15	CASSSSGTGLAEAFF	TGTGCCAGCAGCTCCTCCGGGACAGGTCTTGCTGAAGCTTTCTTT
TRBV6-2/TRBV6-3	.	TRBJ1-2	.	14	CASSFPGVKYGYTF	TGTGCCAGCAGCTTCCCGGGTGTGAAGTATGGCTACACCTTC
TRBV7-6	few	TRBJ1-1	TRBD1	15	CASSPRQGANTEAFF	TGTGCCAGCAGCCCGAGACAGGGGGCGAACACTGAAGCTTTCTTT
TRBV7-2	.	TRBJ1-2	TRBD1	14	CASSPRQGRDGYTF	TGTGCCAGCAGCCCCAGACAGGGGAGGGATGGCTACACCTTC
TRBV6-5	few	TRBJ1-6	TRBD1	15	CASSLNRGSESPLHF	TGTGCCAGCAGCCTCAACAGGGGCTCCGAGTCACCCCTCCACTTT
TRBV28	.	TRBJ1-4	.	14	CASSDSLTNEKLFF	TGTGCCAGCAGTGACAGCTTAACTAATGAAAAACTGTTTTTT
TRBV10-3	.	TRBJ2-4	.	20	CAISESGVGDSSMVKNIQYF	TGTGCCATCAGTGAGTCAGGGGTAGGGGACTCGTCCATGGTCAAAAACATTCAGTACTTC
TRBV11-3	few	TRBJ2-7	.	15	CASSLRQGKGYEQYF	TGTGCCAGCAGCTTAAGGCAGGGAAAGGGCTACGAGCAGTACTTC
TRBV7-8	few	TRBJ2-3	TRBD2	17	CASSLNRRGGSTDTQYF	TGTGCCAGCAGCTTAAATCGGCGGGGGGGCAGTACAGATACGCAGTATTTT
TRBV5-1	once	TRBJ2-3	TRBD2	16	CASSLVASGAGDTQYF	TGCGCCAGCAGCTTGGTAGCTAGCGGGGCAGGAGATACGCAGTATTTT